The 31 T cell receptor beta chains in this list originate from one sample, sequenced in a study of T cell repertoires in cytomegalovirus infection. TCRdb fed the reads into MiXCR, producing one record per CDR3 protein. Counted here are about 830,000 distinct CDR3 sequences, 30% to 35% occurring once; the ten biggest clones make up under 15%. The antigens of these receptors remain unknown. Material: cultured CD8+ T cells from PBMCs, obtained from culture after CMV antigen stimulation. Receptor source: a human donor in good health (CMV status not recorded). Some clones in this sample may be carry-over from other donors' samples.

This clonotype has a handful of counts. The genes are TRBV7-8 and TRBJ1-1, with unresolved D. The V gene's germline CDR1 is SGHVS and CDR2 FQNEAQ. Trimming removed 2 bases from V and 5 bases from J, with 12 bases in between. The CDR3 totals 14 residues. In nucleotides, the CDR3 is TGTGCCAGCAGCTTACTCGGGAGGCGTACTGAAGCTTTCTTT. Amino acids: CASSLLGRRTEAFF.

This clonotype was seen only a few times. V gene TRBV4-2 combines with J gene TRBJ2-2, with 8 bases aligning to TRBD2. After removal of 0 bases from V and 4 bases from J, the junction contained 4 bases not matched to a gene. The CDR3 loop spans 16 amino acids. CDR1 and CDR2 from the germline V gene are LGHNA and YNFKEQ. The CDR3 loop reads CASSQDSLAGTGELFF. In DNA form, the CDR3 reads TGTGCCAGCAGCCAAGATAGCCTAGCGGGCACCGGGGAGCTGTTTTTT.

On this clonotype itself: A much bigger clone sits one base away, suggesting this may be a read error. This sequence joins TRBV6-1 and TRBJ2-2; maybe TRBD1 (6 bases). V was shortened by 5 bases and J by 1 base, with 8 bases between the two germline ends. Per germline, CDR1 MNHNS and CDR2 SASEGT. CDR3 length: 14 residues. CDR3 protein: CASSKQGNTGELFF. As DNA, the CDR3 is TGTGCCAGCAGTAAACAGGGGAACACCGGGGAGCTGTTTTTT.

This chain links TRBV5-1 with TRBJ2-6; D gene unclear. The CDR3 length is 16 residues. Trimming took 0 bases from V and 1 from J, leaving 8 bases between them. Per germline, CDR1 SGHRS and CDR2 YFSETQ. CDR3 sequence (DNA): TGCGCCAGCAGCTTGGTACATTCGTCTGGGGCCAACGTCCTGACTTTC. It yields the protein CASSLVHSSGANVLTF.

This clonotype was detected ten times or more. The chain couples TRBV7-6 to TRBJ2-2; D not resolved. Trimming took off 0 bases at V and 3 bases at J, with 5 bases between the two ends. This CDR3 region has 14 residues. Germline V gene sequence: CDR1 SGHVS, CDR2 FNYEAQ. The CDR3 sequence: CASSLAGYTGELFF. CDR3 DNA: TGTGCCAGCAGCTTAGCTGGCTACACCGGGGAGCTGTTTTTT.

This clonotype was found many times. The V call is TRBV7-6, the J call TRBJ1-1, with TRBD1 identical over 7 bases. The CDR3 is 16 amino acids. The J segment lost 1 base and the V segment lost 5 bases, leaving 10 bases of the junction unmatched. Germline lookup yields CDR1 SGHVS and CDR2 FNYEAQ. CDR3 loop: CASSPRGRQGNTEAFF. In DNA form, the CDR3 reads TGTGCCAGCAGCCCCCGAGGGAGACAGGGGAACACTGAAGCTTTCTTT.

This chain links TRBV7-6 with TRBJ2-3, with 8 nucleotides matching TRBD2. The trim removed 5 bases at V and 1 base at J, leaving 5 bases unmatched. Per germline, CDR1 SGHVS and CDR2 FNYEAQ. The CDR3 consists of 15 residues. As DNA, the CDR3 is TGTGCCAGCAGCCGGGGGGGAGCCCGCACAGATACGCAGTATTTT. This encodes CASSRGGARTDTQYF.

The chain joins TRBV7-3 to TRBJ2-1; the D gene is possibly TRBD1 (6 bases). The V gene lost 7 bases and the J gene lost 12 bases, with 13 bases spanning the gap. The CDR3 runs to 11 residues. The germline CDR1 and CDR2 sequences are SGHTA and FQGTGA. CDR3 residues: CASIKGHAQFF. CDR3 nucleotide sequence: TGTGCCAGCATCAAGGGACACGCGCAGTTCTTC.

CDR3 sequence: CASRRGQGGSEQYV. The CDR3 DNA reads TGTGCCAGCAGACGGGGTCAGGGGGGTTCCGAGCAGTACGTC. The chain joins TRBV6-1 to TRBJ2-7, with a tentative D call TRBD1 (7 bases). From germline, CDR1 is MNHNS and CDR2 SASEGT. The length of the CDR3 is 14 residues. The V end was cut by 6 bases, the J end by 6 bases, with 18 bases between.

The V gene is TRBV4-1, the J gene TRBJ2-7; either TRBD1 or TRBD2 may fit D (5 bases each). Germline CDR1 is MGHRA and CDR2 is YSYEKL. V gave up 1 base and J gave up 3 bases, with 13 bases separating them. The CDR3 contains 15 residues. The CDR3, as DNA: TGCGCCAGCAGCCAAGCGTCGGGACCCCGCTACGAGCAGTACGTC. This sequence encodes CASSQASGPRYEQYV.

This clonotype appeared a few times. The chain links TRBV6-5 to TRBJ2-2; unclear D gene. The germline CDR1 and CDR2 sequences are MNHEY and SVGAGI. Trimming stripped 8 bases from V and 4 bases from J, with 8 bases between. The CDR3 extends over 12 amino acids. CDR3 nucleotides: TGTGCCAGCGCGGTGGGCACCGGGGAGCTGTTTTTT. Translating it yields CASAVGTGELFF.

The CDR3 loop is CATSPHPQESSGNTIYF. CDR3 coding DNA: TGTGCCACCAGCCCCCATCCCCAGGAGAGCTCTGGAAACACCATATATTTT. The gene calls are TRBV15 and TRBJ1-3; D is ambiguous. The V end was cut by 5 bases, the J end by 0 bases, with 17 bases between. There are 17 residues in the CDR3. CDR1 LNHNV and CDR2 YYDKDF come from the germline V gene (reference sequence).

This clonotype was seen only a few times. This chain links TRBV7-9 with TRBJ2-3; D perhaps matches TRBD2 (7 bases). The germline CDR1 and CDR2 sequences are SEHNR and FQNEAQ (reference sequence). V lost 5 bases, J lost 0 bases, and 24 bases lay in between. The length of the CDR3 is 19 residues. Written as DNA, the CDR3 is TGTGCCAGCAGCCGCCTGAGTGGGCGGGGGCCTAGGAGCACAGATACGCAGTATTTT. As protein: CASSRLSGRGPRSTDTQYF.

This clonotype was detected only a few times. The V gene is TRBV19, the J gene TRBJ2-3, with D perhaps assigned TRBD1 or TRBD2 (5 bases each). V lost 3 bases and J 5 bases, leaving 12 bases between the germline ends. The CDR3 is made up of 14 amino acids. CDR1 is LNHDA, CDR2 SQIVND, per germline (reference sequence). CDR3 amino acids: CASSIGDDIDTQYF. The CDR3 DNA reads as TGTGCCAGTAGTATCGGGGACGACATAGATACGCAGTATTTT. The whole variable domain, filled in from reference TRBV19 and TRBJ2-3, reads DGGITQSPKYLFRKEGQNVTLSCEQNLNHDAMYWYRQDPGQGLRLIYYSQIVNDFQKGDIAEGYSVSREKKESFPLTVTSAQKNPTAFYLCASSIGDDIDTQYFGPGTRLTVL.

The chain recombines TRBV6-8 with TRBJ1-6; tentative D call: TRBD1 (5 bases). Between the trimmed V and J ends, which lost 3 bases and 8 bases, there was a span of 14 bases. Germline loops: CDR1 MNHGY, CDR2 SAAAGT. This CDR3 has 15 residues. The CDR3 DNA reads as TGTGCCAGCAGTTATAGGGCAGGGTTCGATTCACCCCTCCACTTT. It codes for CASSYRAGFDSPLHF.

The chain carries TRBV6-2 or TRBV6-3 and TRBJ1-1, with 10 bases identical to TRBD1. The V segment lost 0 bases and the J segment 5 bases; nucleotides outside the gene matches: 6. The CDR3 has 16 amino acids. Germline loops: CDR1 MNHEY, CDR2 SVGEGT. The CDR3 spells CASSYSRDRGWTEAFF. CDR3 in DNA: TGTGCCAGCAGTTACTCACGGGACAGGGGCTGGACTGAAGCTTTCTTT.

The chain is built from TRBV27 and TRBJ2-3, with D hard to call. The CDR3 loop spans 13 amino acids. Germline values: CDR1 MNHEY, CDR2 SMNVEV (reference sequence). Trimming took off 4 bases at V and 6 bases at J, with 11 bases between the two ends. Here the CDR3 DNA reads TGTGCCAGCAGTTCCTCTTCTCCCGATACGCAGTATTTT. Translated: CASSSSSPDTQYF.

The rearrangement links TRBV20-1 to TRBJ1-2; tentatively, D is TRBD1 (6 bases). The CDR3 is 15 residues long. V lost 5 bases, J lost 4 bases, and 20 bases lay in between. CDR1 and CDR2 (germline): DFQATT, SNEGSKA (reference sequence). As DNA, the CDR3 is TGCAGTGCTCGCATATACAGGGTCGTCAGCTATGGCTACACCTTC. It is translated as CSARIYRVVSYGYTF.

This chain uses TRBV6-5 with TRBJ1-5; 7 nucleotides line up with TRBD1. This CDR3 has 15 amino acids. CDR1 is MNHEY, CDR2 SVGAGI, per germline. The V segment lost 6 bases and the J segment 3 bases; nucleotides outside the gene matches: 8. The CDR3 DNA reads TGTGCCAGCAGAAGCCCCGGGACAGCCAATCAGCCCCAGCATTTT. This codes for CASRSPGTANQPQHF.

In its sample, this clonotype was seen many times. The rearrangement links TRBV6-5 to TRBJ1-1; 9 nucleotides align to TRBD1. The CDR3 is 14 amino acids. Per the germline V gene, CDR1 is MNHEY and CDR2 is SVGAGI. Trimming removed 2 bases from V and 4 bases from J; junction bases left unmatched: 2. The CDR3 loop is CASSYGDRATEAFF. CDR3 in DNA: TGTGCCAGCAGTTACGGGGACAGGGCCACTGAAGCTTTCTTT.

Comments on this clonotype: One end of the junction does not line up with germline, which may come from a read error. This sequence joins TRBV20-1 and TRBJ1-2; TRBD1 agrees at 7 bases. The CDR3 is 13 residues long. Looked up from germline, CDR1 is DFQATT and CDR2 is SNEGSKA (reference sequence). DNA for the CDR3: TGCAGTGCTCCGACAGGGAGTCACTATGGCTTCACCTTC. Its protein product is CSAPTGSHYGFTF.

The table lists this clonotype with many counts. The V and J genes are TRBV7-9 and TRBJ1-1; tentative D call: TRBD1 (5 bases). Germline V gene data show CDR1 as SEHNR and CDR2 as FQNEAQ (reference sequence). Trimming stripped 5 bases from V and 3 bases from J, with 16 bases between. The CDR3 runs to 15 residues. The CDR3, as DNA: TGTGCCAGCAGCCCCGTGAGGGGCCAGTACACTGAAGCTTTCTTT. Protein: CASSPVRGQYTEAFF.

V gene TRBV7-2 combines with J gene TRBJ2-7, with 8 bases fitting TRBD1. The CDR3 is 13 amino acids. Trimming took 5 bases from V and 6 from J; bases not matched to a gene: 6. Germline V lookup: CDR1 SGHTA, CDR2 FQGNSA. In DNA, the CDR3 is TGTGCCAGCAGCCAATGGACAGGGAGCGAGCAGTACGTC. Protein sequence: CASSQWTGSEQYV.

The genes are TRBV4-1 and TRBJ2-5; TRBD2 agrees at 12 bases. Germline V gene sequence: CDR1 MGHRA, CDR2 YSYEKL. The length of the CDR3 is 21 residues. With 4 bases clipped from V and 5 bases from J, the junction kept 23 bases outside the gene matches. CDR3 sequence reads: CASSPYSPLTLAGGAMETQYF. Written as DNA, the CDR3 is TGCGCCAGCAGCCCATACTCCCCCCTAACTCTAGCGGGGGGGGCCATGGAGACCCAGTACTTC.

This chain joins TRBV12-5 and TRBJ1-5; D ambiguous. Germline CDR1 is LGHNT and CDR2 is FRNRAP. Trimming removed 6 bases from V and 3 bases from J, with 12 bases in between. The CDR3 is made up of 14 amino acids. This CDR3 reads CASGPEDINQPQHF. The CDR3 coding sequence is TGTGCTAGTGGCCCTGAGGATATCAATCAGCCCCAGCATTTT.

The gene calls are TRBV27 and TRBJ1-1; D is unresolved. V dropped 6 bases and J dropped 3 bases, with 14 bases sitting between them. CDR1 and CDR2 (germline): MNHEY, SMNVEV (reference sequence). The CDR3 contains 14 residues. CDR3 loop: CASRPIQLDTEAFF. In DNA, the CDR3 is TGTGCCAGCAGACCTATACAGCTCGACACTGAAGCTTTCTTT.

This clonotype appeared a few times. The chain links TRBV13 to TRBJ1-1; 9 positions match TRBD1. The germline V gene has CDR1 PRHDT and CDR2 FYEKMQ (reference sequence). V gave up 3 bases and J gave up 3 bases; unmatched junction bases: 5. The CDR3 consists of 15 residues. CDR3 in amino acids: CASSFEGTGYTEAFF. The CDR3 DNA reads TGTGCCAGCAGCTTTGAGGGGACAGGGTACACTGAAGCTTTCTTT.

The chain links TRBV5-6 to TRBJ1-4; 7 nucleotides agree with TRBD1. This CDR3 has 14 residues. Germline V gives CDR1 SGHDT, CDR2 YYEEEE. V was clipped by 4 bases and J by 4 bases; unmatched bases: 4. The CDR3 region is CASSGGTVNEKLFF. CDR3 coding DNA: TGTGCCAGCAGCGGCGGGACAGTTAATGAAAAACTGTTTTTT.

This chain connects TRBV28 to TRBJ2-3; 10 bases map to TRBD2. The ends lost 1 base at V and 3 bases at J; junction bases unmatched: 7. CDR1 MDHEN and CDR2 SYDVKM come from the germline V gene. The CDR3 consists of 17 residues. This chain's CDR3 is CASSLFPSSGGTDTQYF. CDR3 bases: TGTGCCAGCAGTTTATTCCCATCTAGCGGGGGAACAGATACGCAGTATTTT.

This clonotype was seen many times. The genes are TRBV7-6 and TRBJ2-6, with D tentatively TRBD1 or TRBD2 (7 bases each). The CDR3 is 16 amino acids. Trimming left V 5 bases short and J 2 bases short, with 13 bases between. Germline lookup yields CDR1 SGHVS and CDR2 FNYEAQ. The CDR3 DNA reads TGTGCCAGCAGCCGCCCAGGGGGGGCTGGGGCCAACGTCCTGACTTTC. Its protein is CASSRPGGAGANVLTF.

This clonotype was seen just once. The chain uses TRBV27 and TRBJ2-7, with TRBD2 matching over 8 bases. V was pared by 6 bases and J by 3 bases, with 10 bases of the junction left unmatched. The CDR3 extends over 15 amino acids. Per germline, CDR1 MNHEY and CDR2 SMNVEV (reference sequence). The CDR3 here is CASSPYGGAYYEQYF. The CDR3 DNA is TGTGCCAGCAGCCCCTACGGGGGGGCCTACTACGAGCAGTACTTC.